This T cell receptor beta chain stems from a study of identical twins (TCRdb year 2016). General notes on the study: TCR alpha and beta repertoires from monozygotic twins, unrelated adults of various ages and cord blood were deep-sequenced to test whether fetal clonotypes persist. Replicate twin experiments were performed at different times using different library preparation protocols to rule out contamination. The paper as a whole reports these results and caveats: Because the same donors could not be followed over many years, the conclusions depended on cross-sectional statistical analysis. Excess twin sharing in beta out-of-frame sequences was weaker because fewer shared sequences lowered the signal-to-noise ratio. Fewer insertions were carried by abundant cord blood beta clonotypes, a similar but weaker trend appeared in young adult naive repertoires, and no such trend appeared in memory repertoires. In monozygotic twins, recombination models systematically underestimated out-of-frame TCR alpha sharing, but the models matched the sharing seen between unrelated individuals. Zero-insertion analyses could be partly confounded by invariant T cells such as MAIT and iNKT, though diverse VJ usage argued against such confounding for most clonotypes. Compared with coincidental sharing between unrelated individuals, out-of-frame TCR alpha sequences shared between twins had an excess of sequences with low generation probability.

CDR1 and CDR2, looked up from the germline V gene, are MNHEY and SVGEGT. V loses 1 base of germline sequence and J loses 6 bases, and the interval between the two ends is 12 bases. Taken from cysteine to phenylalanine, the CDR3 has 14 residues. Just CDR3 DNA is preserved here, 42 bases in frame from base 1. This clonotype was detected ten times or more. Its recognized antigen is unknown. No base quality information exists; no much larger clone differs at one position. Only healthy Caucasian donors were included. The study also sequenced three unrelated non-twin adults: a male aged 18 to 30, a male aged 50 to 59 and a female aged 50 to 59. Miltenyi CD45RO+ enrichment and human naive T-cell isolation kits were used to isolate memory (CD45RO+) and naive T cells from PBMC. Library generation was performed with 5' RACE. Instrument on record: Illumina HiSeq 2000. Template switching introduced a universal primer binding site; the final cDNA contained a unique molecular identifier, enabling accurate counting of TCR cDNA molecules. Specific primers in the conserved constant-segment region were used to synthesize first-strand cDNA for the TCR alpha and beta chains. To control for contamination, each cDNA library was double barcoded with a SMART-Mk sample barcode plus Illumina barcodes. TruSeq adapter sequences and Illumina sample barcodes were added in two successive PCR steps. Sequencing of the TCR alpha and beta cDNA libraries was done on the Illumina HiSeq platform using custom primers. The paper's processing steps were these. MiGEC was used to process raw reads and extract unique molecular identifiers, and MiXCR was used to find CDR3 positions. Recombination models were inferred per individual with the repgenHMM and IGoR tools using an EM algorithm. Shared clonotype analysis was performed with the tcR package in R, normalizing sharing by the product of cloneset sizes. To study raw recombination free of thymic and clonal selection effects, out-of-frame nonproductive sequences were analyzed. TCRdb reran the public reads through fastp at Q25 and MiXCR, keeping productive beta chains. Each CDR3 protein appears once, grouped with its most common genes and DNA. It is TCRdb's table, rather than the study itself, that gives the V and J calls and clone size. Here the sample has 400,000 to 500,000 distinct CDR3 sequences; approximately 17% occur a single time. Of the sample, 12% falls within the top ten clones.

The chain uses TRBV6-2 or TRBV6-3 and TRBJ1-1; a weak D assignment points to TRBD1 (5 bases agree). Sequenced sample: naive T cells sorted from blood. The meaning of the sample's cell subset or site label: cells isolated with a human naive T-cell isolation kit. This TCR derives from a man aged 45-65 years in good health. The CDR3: CASSYLGELAEAFF. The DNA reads TGTGCCAGCAGTTACTTAGGGGAGTTGGCTGAAGCTTTCTTT.